This entry lists 19 T cell receptor beta chains sequenced from one sample in a study of siplizumab effects on memory and regulatory T cells. Profiling relied on immunoSEQ multiplex PCR, and the TCRdb table lists in-frame clones only, not all of them. The table lists 80,000 to 130,000 clones, roughly 94% of them singletons. Sequencing input: Tregs sorted from blood. The receptors here all came from a human donor in good health.

This chain links TRBV5-4 with TRBJ2-1, with 8 bases fitting TRBD2. The germline V gene encodes CDR1 SGHNT and CDR2 YYREEE (reference sequence). Trimming cost V 0 bases and J 0 bases; bases outside gene matches: 5. The CDR3 contains 17 residues. As DNA, the CDR3 is TGTGCCAGCAGCTTGGGTGTGCTAGCGGGCTCCTACAATGAGCAGTTCTTC. Protein: CASSLGVLAGSYNEQFF.

This sequence joins TRBV6-5 and TRBJ1-3; D uncertain. CDR3 size: 15 residues. Trimming removed 0 bases from V and 0 bases from J, with 6 bases in between. Germline CDR1 is MNHEY and CDR2 is SVGAGI. The DNA of the CDR3 is TGTGCCAGCAGTTACTCGGGGAGCTCTGGAAACACCATATATTTT. Amino acids: CASSYSGSSGNTIYF.

The DNA for the CDR3 is TGTGCCAGCAGCCCCCCGGACAATCAAGAGACCCAGTACTTC. Encoded protein: CASSPPDNQETQYF. The chain has TRBV9 and TRBJ2-5; D may be TRBD1 (5 bases). V dropped 4 bases and J dropped 2 bases, with 12 bases sitting between them. The CDR3 runs 14 residues. The germline V gene encodes CDR1 SGDLS and CDR2 YYNGEE.

The chain couples TRBV19 to TRBJ2-3; TRBD2 matches at 7 bases. J gave up 0 bases and V 3 bases, and 9 bases lay outside the gene matches. Germline CDR1 is LNHDA and CDR2 is SQIVND (reference sequence). The CDR3 has 17 residues. In DNA, the CDR3 is TGTGCCAGTAGTATCTTGACGGGAGGTACTAGCACAGATACGCAGTATTTT. It encodes CASSILTGGTSTDTQYF.

The rearrangement uses TRBV28 and TRBJ2-7; 8 nucleotides align to TRBD2. Losses at the gene ends were 7 bases for V and 3 bases for J; bases not matched to a gene: 11. Germline V lookup: CDR1 MDHEN, CDR2 SYDVKM. This CDR3 is 15 amino acids long. As DNA, the CDR3 is TGTGCCAGCATCAATTCCCGGGGGGGGGACTACGAGCAGTACTTC. It specifies CASINSRGGDYEQYF.

The chain joins TRBV4-1 to TRBJ2-7; unclear D gene. The V gene's germline CDR1 is MGHRA and CDR2 YSYEKL. Trimming shortened V by 2 bases and J by 6 bases, and 8 bases separated the two germline ends. The CDR3 is made up of 12 amino acids. Written as DNA, the CDR3 is TGCGCCAGCAGCCAAACTGTAGGCGAGCAGTACTTC. Its protein is CASSQTVGEQYF.

This clone has just a few counts. The chain combines TRBV5-1 with TRBJ2-7; TRBD1 matches 11 bases. The CDR3 length is 15 residues. Germline V CDR1 and CDR2: SGHRS, YFSETQ. The ends lost 0 bases at V and 8 bases at J; junction bases unmatched: 7. CDR3 nucleotide sequence: TGCGCCAGCAGCTTGGTAGGGACAGGGGGGCTCAAGCAGTACTTC. Translation gives CASSLVGTGGLKQYF.

The J gene is TRBJ2-5, the V gene TRBV5-4; D is possibly TRBD2 (6 bases). CDR3 length: 13 residues. CDR1 and CDR2 from the germline V gene are SGHNT and YYREEE (reference sequence). Trimming left V 4 bases short and J 7 bases short, with 14 bases between. CDR3: CASSPTMGGTQYF. The CDR3, as DNA: TGTGCCAGCAGCCCCACTATGGGGGGGACCCAGTACTTC.

V and J are TRBV10-3 and TRBJ2-5, with 7 nucleotides matching TRBD1. V lost 2 bases to trimming and J lost 6 bases; unmatched junction nucleotides: 6. The CDR3 covers 14 residues. Germline CDR1 reads ENHRY; CDR2 reads SYGVKD. Here the CDR3 reads CAISEVGGAKTQYF. In DNA form, the CDR3 reads TGTGCCATCAGTGAGGTAGGGGGCGCGAAGACCCAGTACTTC.

This clone was detected only once. The J gene is TRBJ1-2, the V gene TRBV6-5, with TRBD1 identical over 9 bases. CDR3 size: 15 residues. With 6 bases clipped from V and 6 bases from J, the junction kept 11 bases outside the gene matches. Germline V gene lookup returns CDR1 MNHEY and CDR2 SVGAGI. CDR3 nucleotide sequence: TGTGCCAGCAGAACTCCGGGACAGGGAATCGATGGCTACACCTTC. Translation: CASRTPGQGIDGYTF.

The V and J genes are TRBV5-1 and TRBJ2-3; D is undetermined. The CDR3 totals 14 residues. V shed 0 bases and J shed 4 bases, with 9 bases lying between them. The germline CDR1 and CDR2 sequences are SGHRS and YFSETQ. This CDR3 reads CASSLALGPDTQYF. Written as DNA, the CDR3 is TGCGCCAGCAGCTTGGCCTTAGGGCCAGATACGCAGTATTTT. The full variable domain, in which reference TRBV5-1 and TRBJ2-3 provide the parts outside the CDR3, is KAGVTQTPRYLIKTRGQQVTLSCSPISGHRSVSWYQQTPGQGLQFLFEYFSETQRNKGNFPGRFSGRQFSNSRSEMNVSTLELGDSALYLCASSLALGPDTQYFGPGTRLTVL.

The V gene is TRBV19, the J gene TRBJ1-1, with unresolved D. With 7 bases removed from V and 5 bases from J, the gap between germline ends came to 8 bases. The CDR3 has 11 amino acids. Germline-derived CDR1 and CDR2 are LNHDA and SQIVND (reference sequence). CDR3 bases: TGTGCCAGTACACGGAATACTGAAGCTTTCTTT. It specifies CASTRNTEAFF. The whole variable domain, filled in from reference TRBV19 and TRBJ1-1, reads DGGITQSPKYLFRKEGQNVTLSCEQNLNHDAMYWYRQDPGQGLRLIYYSQIVNDFQKGDIAEGYSVSREKKESFPLTVTSAQKNPTAFYLCASTRNTEAFFGQGTRLTVV.

A word on this clone: Distinct nucleotide sequences in the sample also encode this CDR3. This chain joins TRBV7-9 and TRBJ2-7; the D gene is possibly TRBD1 (5 bases). Germline CDR1 and CDR2: SEHNR and FQNEAQ (reference sequence). The germline V and J ends were trimmed by 1 base and 4 bases, with 8 bases remaining between them. The CDR3 runs 13 residues. Written as DNA, the CDR3 is TGTGCCAGCAGCTTAGAGCCAGGGTACGAGCAGTACTTC. The encoded protein is CASSLEPGYEQYF.

The chain employs TRBV4-1 and TRBJ2-1; the match to TRBD2 covers 8 bases. This CDR3 region has 18 residues. Per the germline V gene, CDR1 is MGHRA and CDR2 is YSYEKL. Trimming at V came to 4 bases and at J to 1 base, leaving 12 bases not matched to a gene. As DNA, the CDR3 is TGCGCCAGCAGCCCTGGTCGTGGAGCGGGAGATTCCTACAATGAGCAGTTCTTC. Translating gives CASSPGRGAGDSYNEQFF.

Concerning this clone itself: The junction departs from germline at one end; a sequencing error may be responsible. V gene TRBV30 combines with J gene TRBJ2-2; D remains ambiguous. The germline gives CDR1 GTSNPN, CDR2 SVGIG (reference sequence). The CDR3 runs 9 residues. CDR3 sequence reads: CHSTGELFF. DNA for the CDR3: TGCCACTCCACCGGGGAGCTGTTTTTT.

V is TRBV7-3 and J is TRBJ2-4; D may be TRBD1 or TRBD2 (5 bases each). The germline gives CDR1 SGHTA, CDR2 FQGTGA. The length of the CDR3 is 13 residues. V was shortened by 6 bases and J by 8 bases, with 14 bases between the two germline ends. The DNA for the CDR3 is TGTGCCAGCAGTTCCCAAAGGGGAGACATTCAGTACTTC. Translating gives CASSSQRGDIQYF.

This clone was seen once. The chain links TRBV30 to TRBJ1-2; D is perhaps TRBD1 (6 bases). The CDR3 runs 16 residues. V dropped 1 base and J dropped 4 bases, with 19 bases sitting between them. Germline V lookup: CDR1 GTSNPN, CDR2 SVGIG (reference sequence). The CDR3 sequence: CAWSARGGGVRYGYTF. CDR3 in DNA: TGTGCCTGGAGTGCCCGGGGGGGCGGTGTACGCTATGGCTACACCTTC.

The V call is TRBV6-4, the J call TRBJ2-2, with TRBD1 matching 8 bases. With 6 bases clipped from V and 3 bases from J, the junction kept 6 bases outside the gene matches. CDR3 length: 15 residues. In germline, CDR1 is MRHNA, CDR2 SNTAGT. CDR3 DNA: TGTGCCAGCAGCCCAGACAGGGGTGACACCGGGGAGCTGTTTTTT. Translating gives CASSPDRGDTGELFF.

The V and J genes are TRBV27 and TRBJ1-6; 9 positions match TRBD1. V lost 7 bases, J lost 5 bases, and 15 bases stayed unmatched. The CDR3 length is 18 residues. Germline V gene lookup returns CDR1 MNHEY and CDR2 SMNVEV (reference sequence). CDR3 in amino acids: CASKASGTGRLNNSPLHF. CDR3 nucleotide sequence: TGTGCCAGCAAAGCGTCCGGGACAGGGAGGCTGAATAATTCACCCCTCCACTTT.